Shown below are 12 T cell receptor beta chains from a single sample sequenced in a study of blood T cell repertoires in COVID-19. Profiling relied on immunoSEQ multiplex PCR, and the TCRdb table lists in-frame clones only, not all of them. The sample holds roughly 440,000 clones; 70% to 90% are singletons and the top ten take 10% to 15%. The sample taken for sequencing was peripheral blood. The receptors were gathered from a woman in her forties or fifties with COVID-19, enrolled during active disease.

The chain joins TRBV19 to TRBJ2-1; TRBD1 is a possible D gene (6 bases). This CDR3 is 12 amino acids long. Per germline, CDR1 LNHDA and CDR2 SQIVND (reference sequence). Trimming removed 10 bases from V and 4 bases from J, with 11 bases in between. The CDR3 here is CATRDIYNEQFF. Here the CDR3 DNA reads TGTGCCACCCGGGACATTTACAATGAGCAGTTCTTC.

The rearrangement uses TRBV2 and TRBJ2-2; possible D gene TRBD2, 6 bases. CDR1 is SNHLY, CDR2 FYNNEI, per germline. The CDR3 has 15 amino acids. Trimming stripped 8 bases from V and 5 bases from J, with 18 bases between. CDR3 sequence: CASGIRDLETGELFF. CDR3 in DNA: TGTGCCAGCGGGATCAGGGACTTGGAGACCGGGGAGCTGTTTTTT.

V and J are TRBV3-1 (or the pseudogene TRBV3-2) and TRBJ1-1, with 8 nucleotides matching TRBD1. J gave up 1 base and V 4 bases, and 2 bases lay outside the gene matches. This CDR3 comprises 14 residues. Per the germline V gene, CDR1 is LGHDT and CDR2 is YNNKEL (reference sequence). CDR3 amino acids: CASSLQGANTEAFF. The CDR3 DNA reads TGTGCCAGCAGCCTTCAGGGGGCGAACACTGAAGCTTTCTTT.

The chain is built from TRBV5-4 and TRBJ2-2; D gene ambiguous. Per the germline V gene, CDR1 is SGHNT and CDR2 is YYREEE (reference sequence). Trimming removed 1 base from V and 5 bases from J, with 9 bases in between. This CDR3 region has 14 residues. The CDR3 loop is CASSLFARTGELFF. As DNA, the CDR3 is TGTGCCAGCAGCTTGTTTGCACGGACCGGGGAGCTGTTTTTT.

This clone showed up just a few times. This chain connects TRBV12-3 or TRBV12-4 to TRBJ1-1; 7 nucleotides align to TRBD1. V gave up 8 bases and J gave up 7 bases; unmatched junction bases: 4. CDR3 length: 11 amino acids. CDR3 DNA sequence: TGTGCCAGCGGGACAGACCATGAAGCTTTCTTT. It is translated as CASGTDHEAFF.

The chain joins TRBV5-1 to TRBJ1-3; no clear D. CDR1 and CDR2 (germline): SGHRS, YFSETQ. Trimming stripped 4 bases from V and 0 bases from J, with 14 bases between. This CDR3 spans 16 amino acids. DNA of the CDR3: TGCGCCAGCAGCCCTCTGGGAGTGAGCTCTGGAAACACCATATATTTT. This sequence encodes CASSPLGVSSGNTIYF.

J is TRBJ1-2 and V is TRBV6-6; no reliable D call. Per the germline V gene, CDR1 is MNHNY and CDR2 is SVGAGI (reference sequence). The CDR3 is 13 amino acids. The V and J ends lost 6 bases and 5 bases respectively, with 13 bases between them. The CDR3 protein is CASSHAALYGYTF. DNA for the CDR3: TGTGCCAGCAGCCATGCAGCGCTATATGGCTACACCTTC.

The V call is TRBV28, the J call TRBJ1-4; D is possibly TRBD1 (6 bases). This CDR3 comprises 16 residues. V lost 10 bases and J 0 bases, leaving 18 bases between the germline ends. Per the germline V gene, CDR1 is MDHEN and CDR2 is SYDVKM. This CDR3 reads CATDKAGASTNEKLFF. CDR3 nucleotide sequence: TGTGCCACCGATAAGGCAGGGGCCTCAACTAATGAAAAACTGTTTTTT.

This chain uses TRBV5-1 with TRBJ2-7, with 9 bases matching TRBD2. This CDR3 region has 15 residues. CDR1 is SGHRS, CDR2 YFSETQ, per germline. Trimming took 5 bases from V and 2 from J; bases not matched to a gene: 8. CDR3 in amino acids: CASSFSGGGTYEQYF. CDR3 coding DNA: TGCGCCAGCAGTTTTAGCGGGGGCGGAACCTACGAGCAGTACTTC.

CDR3 protein: CASSRQDRYGYTF. In nucleotides, the CDR3 is TGTGCCAGCAGTAGACAGGACCGCTATGGCTACACCTTC. The J gene is TRBJ1-2, the V gene TRBV2, with D perhaps TRBD1 (6 bases). The V gene lost 5 bases and the J gene lost 4 bases, with 11 bases spanning the gap. Germline V gene sequence: CDR1 SNHLY, CDR2 FYNNEI. There are 13 residues in the CDR3.

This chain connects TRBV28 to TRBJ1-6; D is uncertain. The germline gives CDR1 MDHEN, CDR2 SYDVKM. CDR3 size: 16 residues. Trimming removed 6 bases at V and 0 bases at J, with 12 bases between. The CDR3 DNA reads TGTGCCAGCAGCTCCGTCGATAGCTCCTATAATTCACCCCTCCACTTT. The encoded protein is CASSSVDSSYNSPLHF.

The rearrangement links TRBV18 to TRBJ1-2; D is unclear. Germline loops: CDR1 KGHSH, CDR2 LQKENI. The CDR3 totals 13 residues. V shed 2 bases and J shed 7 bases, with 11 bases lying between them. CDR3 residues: CASSPDNDRGYTF. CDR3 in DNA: TGTGCCAGCTCACCAGACAATGACCGTGGCTACACCTTC.